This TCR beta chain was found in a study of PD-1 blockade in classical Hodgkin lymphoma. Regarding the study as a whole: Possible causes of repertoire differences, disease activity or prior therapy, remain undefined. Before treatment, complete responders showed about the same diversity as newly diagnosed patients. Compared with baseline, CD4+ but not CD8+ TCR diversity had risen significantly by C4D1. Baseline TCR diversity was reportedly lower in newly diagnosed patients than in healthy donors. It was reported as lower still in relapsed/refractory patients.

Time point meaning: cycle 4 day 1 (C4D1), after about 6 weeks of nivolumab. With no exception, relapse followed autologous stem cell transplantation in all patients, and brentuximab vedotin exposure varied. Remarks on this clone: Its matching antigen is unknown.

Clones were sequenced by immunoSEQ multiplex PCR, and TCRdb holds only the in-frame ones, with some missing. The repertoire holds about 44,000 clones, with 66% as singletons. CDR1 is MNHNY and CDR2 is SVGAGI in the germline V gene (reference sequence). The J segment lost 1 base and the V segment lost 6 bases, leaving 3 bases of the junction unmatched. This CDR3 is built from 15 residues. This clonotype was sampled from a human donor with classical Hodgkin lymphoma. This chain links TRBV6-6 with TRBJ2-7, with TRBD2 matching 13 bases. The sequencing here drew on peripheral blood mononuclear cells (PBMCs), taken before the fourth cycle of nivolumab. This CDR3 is CASSQLAGGSYEQYF. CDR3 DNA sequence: TGTGCCAGCAGCCAACTAGCGGGAGGGTCCTACGAGCAGTACTTC.